This T cell receptor beta chain was sequenced for a study of CD8 T cells in Susac syndrome. RNA amounts of roughly 0.45 to 1 ug underwent reverse transcription with random hexamers. Amplification of TCR beta CDR3 used immunoSEQ multiplex PCR across 54 Vbeta and 13 Jbeta. TCRdb processed the immunoSEQ multiplex PCR reads anew with MiXCR; each CDR3 protein has one entry. The sample has about 280,000 distinct CDR3 sequences, roughly 85% seen once; the top ten hold approximately 0.12%. CDR3 size: 16 residues. CDR1 is SEHNR, CDR2 FQNEAQ, per germline (reference sequence). With 4 bases removed from V and 0 bases from J, the gap between germline ends came to 16 bases. This clonotype was counted a single time. What it recognizes is unknown. Sequencing of TCR beta was carried out in blood CD8+ and CD4+ T cells. The multiple sclerosis control group was made up of treatment-naive patients with stable or active relapsing-remitting disease.

Study-level results: It was acknowledged in the study that its TCR sequencing and HLA analysis involved a relatively small number of individuals.

Source material: CD8+ T cells from PBMCs. The receptor was isolated from a human donor with multiple sclerosis. This chain uses TRBV7-9 with TRBJ2-7; D uncertain. The CDR3 coding sequence is TGTGCCAGCAGCTCACCGGGCCCCTTAATCTCCTACGAGCAGTACTTC. Encoded protein: CASSSPGPLISYEQYF.